Given below is one TCR beta chain in context. The data were obtained in a study of blood T cell repertoires in COVID-19. Data came from immunoSEQ multiplex PCR; TCRdb stores just in-frame clones and leaves some out. The sample lists approximately 230,000 clones, about 91% seen once, with under 1.5% in the top ten. This CDR3 has 14 amino acids. V was clipped by 2 bases and J by 2 bases, with 9 bases between them. Germline V gene data show CDR1 as LGHNA and CDR2 as YNFKEQ. Material for sequencing was peripheral blood. The chain combines TRBV4-2 with TRBJ1-2; tentative D call: TRBD1 (6 bases). This receptor was taken from an elderly man with acute or convalescent COVID-19. CDR3: CASSQNDRNYGYTF. CDR3 bases: TGTGCCAGCAGCCAAAATGACAGGAACTATGGCTACACCTTC.